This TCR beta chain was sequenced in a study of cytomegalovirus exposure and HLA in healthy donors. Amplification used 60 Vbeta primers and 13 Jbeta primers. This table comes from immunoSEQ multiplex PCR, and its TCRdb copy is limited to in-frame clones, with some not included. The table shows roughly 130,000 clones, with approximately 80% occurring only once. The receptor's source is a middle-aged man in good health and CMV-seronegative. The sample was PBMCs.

The CDR3 DNA is TGTGCCAGCACAAGGAAGGAGGGTTCCTTTGCTGAGCAGTTCTTC. Translating it yields CASTRKEGSFAEQFF. This rearrangement joins TRBV5-4 to TRBJ2-1, with D tentatively TRBD2 (6 bases). CDR1 SGHNT and CDR2 YYREEE come from the germline V gene (reference sequence). The germline V and J ends were trimmed by 6 bases and 9 bases, with 22 bases remaining between them. CDR3 length equals 15 residues.